The entry below gives a single T cell receptor beta chain sequence along with its context. The entry originates in a study of blood T cell repertoires in COVID-19. Whole-study context: Collection of acute and convalescent COVID-19 samples took place in the United States, Italy and Spain. T cells, B-cell-depleted T cells, or PBMCs supplied cDNA or gDNA.

The germline V and J ends were trimmed by 1 base and 9 bases, with 22 bases remaining between them. This CDR3 comprises 17 residues. Germline V lookup: CDR1 LGHDT, CDR2 YNNKEL (reference sequence). In the authors' workflow: Nucleated cell number was recorded as an estimate derived from reference gene primer amplification. Clones were read by immunoSEQ multiplex PCR, and TCRdb kept only the in-frame ones, dropping some. V and J calls and clone size follow that table, whereas D and trimming were derived from the DNA. The sample lists some 150,000 clones, almost 85% occurring once. Sequenced input: peripheral blood. This rearrangement joins TRBV3-1 (or the pseudogene TRBV3-2) to TRBJ1-3, with D possibly matching TRBD1 (6 bases). This sequence was found in a man in his fifties with acute or convalescent COVID-19. CDR3 nucleotides: TGTGCCAGCAGCCAAGGACCCCAGGGGCCGCTTGGGCGCACCATATATTTT. Translating gives CASSQGPQGPLGRTIYF.